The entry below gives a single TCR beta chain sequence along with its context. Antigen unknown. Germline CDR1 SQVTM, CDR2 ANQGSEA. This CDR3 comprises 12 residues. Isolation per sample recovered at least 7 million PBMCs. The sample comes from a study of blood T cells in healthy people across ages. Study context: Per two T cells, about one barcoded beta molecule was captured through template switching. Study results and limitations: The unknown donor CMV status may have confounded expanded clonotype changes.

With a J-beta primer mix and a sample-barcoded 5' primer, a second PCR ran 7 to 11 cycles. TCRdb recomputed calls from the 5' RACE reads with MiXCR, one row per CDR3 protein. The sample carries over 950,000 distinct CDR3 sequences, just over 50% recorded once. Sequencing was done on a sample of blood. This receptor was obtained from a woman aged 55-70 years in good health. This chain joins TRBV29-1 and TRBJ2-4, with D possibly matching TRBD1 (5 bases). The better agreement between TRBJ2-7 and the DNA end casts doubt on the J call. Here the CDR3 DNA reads TGCAGCGGTGAGCTAGACAGCTACGAGCAGTACTTC. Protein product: CSGELDSYEQYF.